These 5 T cell receptor beta chains came from one sample sequenced in a study of shared clonotypes between healthy human individuals. Assay: immunoSEQ multiplex PCR; the TCRdb copy retains only in-frame clones and omits some. In the table there are around 700,000 clones, around 74% of which are singletons. Specimen: memory CD4+ T cells sorted from blood. The subset here: CD45RA-negative fraction. All receptors come from a woman aged 30 to 39 in good health.

J is TRBJ2-1 and V is TRBV11-2, with TRBD2 as a possible D gene (5 bases). Germline V gene sequence: CDR1 SGHAT, CDR2 FQNNGV. Trimming stripped 6 bases from V and 4 bases from J, with 10 bases between. The CDR3 has 13 amino acids. CDR3 in DNA: TGTGCCAGCAGACGGACTGGATACAATGAGCAGTTCTTC. Translation gives CASRRTGYNEQFF.

This chain connects TRBV7-6 to TRBJ1-1, with 9 bases aligning to TRBD1. CDR3 size: 15 residues. Trimming cost V 5 bases and J 1 base; bases outside gene matches: 5. Germline values: CDR1 SGHVS, CDR2 FNYEAQ. The CDR3 loop is CASSRRTGENTEAFF. The CDR3 DNA follows: TGTGCCAGCAGCCGGCGGACAGGGGAGAACACTGAAGCTTTCTTT.

This chain uses TRBV7-2 with TRBJ2-2; no reliable D call. This CDR3 has 14 amino acids. Trimming took off 5 bases at V and 0 bases at J, with 7 bases between the two ends. Germline-derived CDR1 and CDR2 are SGHTA and FQGNSA. The CDR3 sequence is CASSKQPNTGELFF. CDR3 DNA sequence: TGTGCCAGCAGCAAACAGCCGAACACCGGGGAGCTGTTTTTT.

The rearrangement links TRBV2 to TRBJ2-2, with 7 bases identical to TRBD1. Germline loops: CDR1 SNHLY, CDR2 FYNNEI. The CDR3 length is 14 residues. With V trimmed by 4 bases and J by 5 bases, 4 bases remained unmatched. This CDR3 is CASSGQQGTGELFF. The CDR3 DNA sequence: TGTGCCAGCAGTGGACAACAGGGGACCGGGGAGCTGTTTTTT. Complete variable domain (other parts from reference TRBV2 and TRBJ2-2): EPEVTQTPSHQVTQMGQEVILRCVPISNHLYFYWYRQILGQKVEFLVSFYNNEISEKSEIFDDQFSVERPDGSNFTLKIRSTKLEDSAMYFCASSGQQGTGELFFGEGSRLTVL.

The rearrangement uses TRBV18 and TRBJ1-1, with D unresolved. The CDR3 runs 12 residues. Between the trimmed V and J ends, which lost 4 bases and 7 bases, there was a span of 10 bases. Germline CDR1 KGHSH, CDR2 LQKENI. The CDR3 DNA follows: TGTGCCAGCTCACTGGCGATCGGTGAAGCTTTCTTT. It is translated as CASSLAIGEAFF.